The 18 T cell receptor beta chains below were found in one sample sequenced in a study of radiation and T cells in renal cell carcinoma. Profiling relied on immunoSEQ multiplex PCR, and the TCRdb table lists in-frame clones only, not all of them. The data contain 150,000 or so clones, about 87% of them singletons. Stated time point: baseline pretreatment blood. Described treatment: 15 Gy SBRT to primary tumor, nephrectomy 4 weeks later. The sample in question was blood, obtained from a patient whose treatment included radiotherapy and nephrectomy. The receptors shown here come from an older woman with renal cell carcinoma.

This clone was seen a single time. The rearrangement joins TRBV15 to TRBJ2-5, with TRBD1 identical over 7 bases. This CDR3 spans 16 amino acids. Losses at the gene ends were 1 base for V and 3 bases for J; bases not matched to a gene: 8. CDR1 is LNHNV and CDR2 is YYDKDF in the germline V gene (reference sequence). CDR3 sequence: CATSRVGTVPKETQYF. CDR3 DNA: TGTGCCACCAGCAGAGTTGGGACAGTGCCTAAAGAGACCCAGTACTTC.

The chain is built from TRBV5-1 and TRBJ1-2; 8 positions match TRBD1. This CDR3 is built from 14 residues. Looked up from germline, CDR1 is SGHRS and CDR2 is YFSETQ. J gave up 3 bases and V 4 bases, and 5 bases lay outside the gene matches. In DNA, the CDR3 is TGCGCCAGCAGCGGAGGACAGGGACACTATGGCTACACCTTC. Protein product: CASSGGQGHYGYTF.

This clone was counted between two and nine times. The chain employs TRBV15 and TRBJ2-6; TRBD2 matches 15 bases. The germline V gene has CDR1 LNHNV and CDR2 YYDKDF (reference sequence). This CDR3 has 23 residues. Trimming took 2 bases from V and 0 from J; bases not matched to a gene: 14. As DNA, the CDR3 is TGTGCCACCAGCAGATCGTCTGCCGGGACTAGCGGGGGGCCGAGCTCTGGGGCCAACGTCCTGACTTTC. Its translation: CATSRSSAGTSGGPSSGANVLTF.

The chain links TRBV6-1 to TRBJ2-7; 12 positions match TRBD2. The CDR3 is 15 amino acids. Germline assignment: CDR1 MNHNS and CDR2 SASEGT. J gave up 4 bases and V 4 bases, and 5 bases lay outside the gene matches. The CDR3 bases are TGTGCCAGCAGTGCACCTAGCGGGGGGGGATACGAGCAGTACTTC. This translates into CASSAPSGGGYEQYF.

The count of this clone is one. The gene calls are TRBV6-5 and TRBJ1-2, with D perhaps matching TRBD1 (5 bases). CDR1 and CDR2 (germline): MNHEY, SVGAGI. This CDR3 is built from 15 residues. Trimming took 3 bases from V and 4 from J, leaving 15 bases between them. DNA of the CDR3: TGTGCCAGCAGTTATTCCAGGGATTCTCGCTATGGCTACACCTTC. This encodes CASSYSRDSRYGYTF.

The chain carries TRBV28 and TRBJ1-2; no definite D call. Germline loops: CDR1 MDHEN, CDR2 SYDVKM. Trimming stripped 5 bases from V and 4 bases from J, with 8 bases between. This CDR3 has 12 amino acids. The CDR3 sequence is CASSLQTYGYTF. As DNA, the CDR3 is TGTGCCAGCAGTCTTCAGACCTATGGCTACACCTTC.

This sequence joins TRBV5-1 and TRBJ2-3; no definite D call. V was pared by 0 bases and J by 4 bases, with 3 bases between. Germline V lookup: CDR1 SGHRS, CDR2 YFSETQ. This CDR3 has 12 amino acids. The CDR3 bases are TGCGCCAGCAGCTTGGAGTCAGATACGCAGTATTTT. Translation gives CASSLESDTQYF.

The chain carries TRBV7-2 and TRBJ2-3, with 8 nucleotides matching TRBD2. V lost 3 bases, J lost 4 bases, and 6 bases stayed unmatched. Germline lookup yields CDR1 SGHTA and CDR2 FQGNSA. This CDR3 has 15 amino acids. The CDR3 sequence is CASSLEGLAPDTQYF. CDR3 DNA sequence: TGTGCCAGCAGCTTGGAAGGACTAGCCCCAGATACGCAGTATTTT.

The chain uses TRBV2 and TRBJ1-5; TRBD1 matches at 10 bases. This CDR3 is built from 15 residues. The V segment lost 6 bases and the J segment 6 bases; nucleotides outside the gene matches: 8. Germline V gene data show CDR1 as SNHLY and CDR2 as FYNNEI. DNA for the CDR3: TGTGCCAGCAGCAACCCCGGGACAGGGGTTCAGCCCCAGCATTTT. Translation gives CASSNPGTGVQPQHF.

CDR3 protein: CASSLEGFNEQFF. The CDR3 DNA reads as TGCGCCAGCAGCTTGGAAGGGTTTAATGAGCAGTTCTTC. The gene calls are TRBV5-1 and TRBJ2-1; no definite D call. CDR1 and CDR2 from the germline V gene are SGHRS and YFSETQ. This CDR3 spans 13 amino acids. V was trimmed by 0 bases and J by 7 bases, leaving 8 bases between them. The whole variable domain, remainder taken from reference TRBV5-1 and TRBJ2-1, is KAGVTQTPRYLIKTRGQQVTLSCSPISGHRSVSWYQQTPGQGLQFLFEYFSETQRNKGNFPGRFSGRQFSNSRSEMNVSTLELGDSALYLCASSLEGFNEQFFGPGTRLTVL.

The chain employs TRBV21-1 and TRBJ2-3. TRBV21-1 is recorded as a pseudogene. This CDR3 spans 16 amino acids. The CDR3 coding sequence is TGTGCCAGCAGCAAAGAATGGGGGTTTAGCACAGATACGCAGTATTTT. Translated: CASSKEWGFSTDTQYF.

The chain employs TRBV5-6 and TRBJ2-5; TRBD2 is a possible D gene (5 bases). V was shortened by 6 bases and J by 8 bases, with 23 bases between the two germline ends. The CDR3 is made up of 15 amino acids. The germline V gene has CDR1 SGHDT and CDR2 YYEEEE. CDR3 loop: CASTPVSADNPTQYF. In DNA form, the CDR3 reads TGTGCCAGCACCCCAGTCTCAGCGGATAACCCAACCCAGTACTTC.

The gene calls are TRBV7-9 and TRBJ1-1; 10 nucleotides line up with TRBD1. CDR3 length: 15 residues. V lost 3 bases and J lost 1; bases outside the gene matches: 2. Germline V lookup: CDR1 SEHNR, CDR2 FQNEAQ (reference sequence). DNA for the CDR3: TGTGCCAGCAGCTTCAGGACAGGGGGGAACACTGAAGCTTTCTTT. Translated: CASSFRTGGNTEAFF.

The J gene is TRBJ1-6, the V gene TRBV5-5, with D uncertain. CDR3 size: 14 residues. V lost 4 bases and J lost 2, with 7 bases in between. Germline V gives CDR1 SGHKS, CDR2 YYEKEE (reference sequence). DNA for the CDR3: TGTGCCAGCAGCCTAGGCCCCTATAATTCACCCCTCCACTTT. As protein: CASSLGPYNSPLHF.

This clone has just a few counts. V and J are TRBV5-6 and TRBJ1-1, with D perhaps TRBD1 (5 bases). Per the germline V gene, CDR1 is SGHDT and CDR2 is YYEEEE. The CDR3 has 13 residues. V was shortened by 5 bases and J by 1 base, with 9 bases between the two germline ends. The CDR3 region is CASRPTGNTEAFF. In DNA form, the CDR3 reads TGTGCCAGCAGGCCTACAGGGAACACTGAAGCTTTCTTT.

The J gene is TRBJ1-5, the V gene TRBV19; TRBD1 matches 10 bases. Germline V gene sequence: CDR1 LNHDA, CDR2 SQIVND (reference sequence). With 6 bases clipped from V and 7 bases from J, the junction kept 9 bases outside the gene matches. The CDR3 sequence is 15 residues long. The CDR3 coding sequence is TGTGCCAGTAGAACGACAGGGGGCTCGGGACAGCCCCAGCATTTT. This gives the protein CASRTTGGSGQPQHF.

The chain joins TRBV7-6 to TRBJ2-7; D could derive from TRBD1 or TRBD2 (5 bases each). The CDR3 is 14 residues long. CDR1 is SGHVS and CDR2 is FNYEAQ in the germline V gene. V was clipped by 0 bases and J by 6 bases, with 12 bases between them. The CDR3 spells CASSLATGRPEQYF. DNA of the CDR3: TGTGCCAGCAGCTTAGCGACGGGACGACCCGAGCAGTACTTC. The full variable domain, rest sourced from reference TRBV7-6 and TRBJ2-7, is GAGVSQSPRYKVTKRGQDVALRCDPISGHVSLYWYRQALGQGPEFLTYFNYEAQQDKSGLPNDRFSAERPEGSISTLTIQRTEQRDSAMYRCASSLATGRPEQYFGPGTRLTVT.

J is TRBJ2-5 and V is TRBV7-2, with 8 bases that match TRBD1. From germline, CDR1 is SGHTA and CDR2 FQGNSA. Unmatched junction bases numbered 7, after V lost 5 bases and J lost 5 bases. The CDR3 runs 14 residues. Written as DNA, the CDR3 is TGTGCCAGCAGCGCGGACAGGGTTGAGGAGACCCAGTACTTC. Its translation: CASSADRVEETQYF. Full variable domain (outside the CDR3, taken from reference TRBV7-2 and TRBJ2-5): GAGVSQSPSNKVTEKGKDVELRCDPISGHTALYWYRQSLGQGLEFLIYFQGNSAPDKSGLPSDRFSAERTGGSVSTLTIQRTQQEDSAVYLCASSADRVEETQYFGPGTRLLVL.